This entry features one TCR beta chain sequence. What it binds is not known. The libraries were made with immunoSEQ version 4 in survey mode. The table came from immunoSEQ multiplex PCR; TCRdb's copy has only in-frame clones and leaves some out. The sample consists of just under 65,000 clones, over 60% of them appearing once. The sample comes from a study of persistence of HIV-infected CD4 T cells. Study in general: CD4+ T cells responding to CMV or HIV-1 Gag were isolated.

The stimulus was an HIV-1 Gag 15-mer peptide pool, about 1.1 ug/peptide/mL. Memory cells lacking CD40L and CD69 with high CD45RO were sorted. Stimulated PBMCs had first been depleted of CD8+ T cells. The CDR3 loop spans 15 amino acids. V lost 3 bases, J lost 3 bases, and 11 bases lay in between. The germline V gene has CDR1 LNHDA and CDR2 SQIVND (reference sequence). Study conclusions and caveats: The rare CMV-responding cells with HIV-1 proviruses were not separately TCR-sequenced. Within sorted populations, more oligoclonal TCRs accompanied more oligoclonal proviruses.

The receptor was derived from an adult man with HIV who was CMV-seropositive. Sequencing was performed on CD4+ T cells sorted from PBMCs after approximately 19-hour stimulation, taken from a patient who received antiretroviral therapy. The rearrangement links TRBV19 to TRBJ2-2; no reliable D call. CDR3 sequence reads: CASSIISAHTGELFF. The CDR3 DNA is TGTGCCAGTAGTATTATCTCAGCCCACACCGGGGAGCTGTTTTTT.